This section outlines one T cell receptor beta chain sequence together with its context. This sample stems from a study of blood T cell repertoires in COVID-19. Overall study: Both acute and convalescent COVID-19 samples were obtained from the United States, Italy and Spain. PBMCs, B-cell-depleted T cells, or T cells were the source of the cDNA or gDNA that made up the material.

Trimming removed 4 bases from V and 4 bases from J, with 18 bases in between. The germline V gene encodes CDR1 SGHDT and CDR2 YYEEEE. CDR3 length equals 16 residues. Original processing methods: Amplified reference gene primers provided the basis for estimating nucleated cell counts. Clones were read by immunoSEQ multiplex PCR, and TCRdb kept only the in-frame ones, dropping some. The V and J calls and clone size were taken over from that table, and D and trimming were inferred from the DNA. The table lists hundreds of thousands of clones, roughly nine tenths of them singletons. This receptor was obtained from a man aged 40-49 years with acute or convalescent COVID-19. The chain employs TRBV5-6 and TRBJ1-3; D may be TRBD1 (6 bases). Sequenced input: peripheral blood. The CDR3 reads CASSATTSTGGNTIYF. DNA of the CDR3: TGTGCCAGCAGCGCAACAACTTCAACAGGGGGAAACACCATATATTTT.